This entry is about one T cell receptor beta chain. What it binds is not known. This sample stems from a study of T cell responses to AZD1222 COVID-19 vaccine. Whole-study results and caveats: Most donors were white British, females outnumbered males, and clonal diversity was possibly underestimated. Only a handful of AZD1222 recipients, six or seven in all, had baseline seropositivity.

The germline V gene has CDR1 ENHRY and CDR2 SYGVKD. The germline V and J ends were trimmed by 3 bases and 2 bases, with 10 bases remaining between them. CDR3 length: 14 amino acids. Assay used: immunoSEQ multiplex PCR; TCRdb lists only in-frame clones, some missing. The sample holds around 120,000 clones, approximately 84% seen once. This receptor was identified in an adult in good health. V is TRBV10-3 and J is TRBJ1-2, with D unresolved. This specimen consisted of peripheral blood, obtained on day 0 of AZD1222 vaccination. In DNA form, the CDR3 reads TGTGCCATCAGTGACGACGGGTACAACTATGGCTACACCTTC. Amino acids: CAISDDGYNYGYTF.